This T cell receptor beta chain was recorded in a study of cytomegalovirus exposure and HLA in healthy donors. The study's findings and limits: The CMV antigen specificity of three CMV-associated chains was confirmed through in vitro analysis.

PCR amplification relied on 60 Vbeta primers (plus 13 Jbeta primers). Assay: immunoSEQ multiplex PCR; the TCRdb copy retains only in-frame clones and omits some. The sample has about 94,000 clones; 50% to 80% are singletons. This clone was seen a handful of times. Its antigen remains unknown. Germline V gene lookup returns CDR1 SGHDN and CDR2 FVKESK. The V gene lost 8 bases and the J gene lost 8 bases, with 21 bases spanning the gap. The CDR3 is made up of 15 amino acids. The specimen sequenced was PBMCs. This receptor was identified in a man aged 25 to 45 in good health and CMV-seronegative. V is TRBV14 and J is TRBJ2-2, with D perhaps TRBD1 (5 bases). In DNA form, the CDR3 reads TGTGCCAGCCGGATGACATATCAGGGAACAGGGGAGCTGTTTTTT. Translating it yields CASRMTYQGTGELFF.